This T cell receptor beta chain is from a study of regulatory T cells in long-lasting Graves disease. Many counts were recorded for this clonotype. Combining iRepertoire HTBI primers with Arm-PCR of CDR3 regions, the authors built TCR beta libraries. TCRdb used MiXCR to reprocess the multiplex PCR reads, holding one entry per CDR3 protein. Altogether roughly 420,000 distinct CDR3 sequences are present, 13% to 15% being singletons, with the ten largest covering about 15%. Trimming cost V 5 bases and J 3 bases; bases outside gene matches: 11. This CDR3 comprises 16 residues. Germline CDR1 reads MDHEN; CDR2 reads SYDVKM. The time point denotes: newly diagnosed GD, antithyroid drugs for less than 3 months. PBMC RNA served as the TCR library source. The same sample was also studied in work on T cells in Graves' hyperthyroidism and ophthalmopathy. This second study says: Subjects aged 18 to 65 presented with newly diagnosed hyperthyroidism of less than 2 months' duration. Clinical symptoms, serum thyroxine, TRAb, thyroid ultrasound and orbital computed tomography informed diagnoses. The TCR CDR3 was amplified in a first-round RT-PCR using the HTBI primer set.

V is TRBV28 and J is TRBJ2-5, with TRBD1 matching over 8 bases. The clonotype comes from a woman aged 45-59 years with Graves disease. The sequencing here drew on peripheral blood mononuclear cells (PBMCs), taken at new diagnosis, from a patient treated with antithyroid drugs. CDR3 sequence: CASSRRTGTGEETQYF. CDR3 bases: TGTGCCAGCAGTCGACGAACCGGGACAGGTGAAGAGACCCAGTACTTC.